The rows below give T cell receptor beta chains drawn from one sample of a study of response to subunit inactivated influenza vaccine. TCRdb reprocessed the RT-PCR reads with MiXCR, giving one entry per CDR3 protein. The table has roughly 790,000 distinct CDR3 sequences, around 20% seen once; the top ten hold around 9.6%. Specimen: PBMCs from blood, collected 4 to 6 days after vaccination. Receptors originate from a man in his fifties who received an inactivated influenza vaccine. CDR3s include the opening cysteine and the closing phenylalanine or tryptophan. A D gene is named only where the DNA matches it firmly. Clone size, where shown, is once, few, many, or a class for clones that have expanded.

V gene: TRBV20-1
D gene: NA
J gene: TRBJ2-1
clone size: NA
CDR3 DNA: TGCAGTGCGGGGGACTTTCCGGGCTCCTACAATGAGCAGTTCTTC
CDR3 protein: CSAGDFPGSYNEQFF

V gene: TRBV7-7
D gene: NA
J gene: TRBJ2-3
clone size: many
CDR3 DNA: TGTGCCAGCAGCCCAGGTCTGAGTTCTAGCACAGATACGCAGTATTTT
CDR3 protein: CASSPGLSSSTDTQYF

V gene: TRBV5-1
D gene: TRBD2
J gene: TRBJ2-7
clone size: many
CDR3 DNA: TGCGCCAGCAGCTCAGGGACTAGCGGATACGAGCAGTACTTC
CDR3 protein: CASSSGTSGYEQYF

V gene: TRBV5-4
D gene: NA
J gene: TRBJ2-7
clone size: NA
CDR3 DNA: TGTGCCAGCAGCTTACGCCATAGCAGCGGCGAGCAGTACTTC
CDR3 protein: CASSLRHSSGEQYF

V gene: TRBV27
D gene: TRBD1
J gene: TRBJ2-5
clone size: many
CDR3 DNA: TGTGCCAGCAGTAGGGGACAGGGGTGGGAGACCCAGTACTTC
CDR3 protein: CASSRGQGWETQYF

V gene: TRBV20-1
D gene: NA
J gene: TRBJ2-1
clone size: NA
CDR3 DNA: TGCAGTGCTACGACTAGAAGTGAGCAGTTCTTC
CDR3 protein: CSATTRSEQFF

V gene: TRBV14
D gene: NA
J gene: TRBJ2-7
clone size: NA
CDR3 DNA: TGTGCCAGCAGCCAAGCTCCAGGTTCCTACGAGCAGTACTTC
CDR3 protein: CASSQAPGSYEQYF

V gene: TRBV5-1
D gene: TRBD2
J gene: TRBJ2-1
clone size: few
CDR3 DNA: TGCGCCAGCAGCTTACTAGCGGGAAGGGAGAATGAGCAGTTCTTC
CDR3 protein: CASSLLAGRENEQFF

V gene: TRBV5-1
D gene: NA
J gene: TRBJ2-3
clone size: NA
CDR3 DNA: TGCGCCAGCAGCTTGGCACAACGGGGGGCTTTCACAGATACGCAGTATTTT
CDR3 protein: CASSLAQRGAFTDTQYF

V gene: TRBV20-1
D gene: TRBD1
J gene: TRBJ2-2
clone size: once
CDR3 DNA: TGCAGTGCTAGAGATCTCACTACAGGGGGAAACACCGGGGAGCTGTTTTTT
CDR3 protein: CSARDLTTGGNTGELFF

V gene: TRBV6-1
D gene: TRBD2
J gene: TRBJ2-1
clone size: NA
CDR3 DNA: TGTGCCAGCAGTGACCGGGACGGGCTAGCGGGTTACAATGAGCAGTTCTTC
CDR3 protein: CASSDRDGLAGYNEQFF

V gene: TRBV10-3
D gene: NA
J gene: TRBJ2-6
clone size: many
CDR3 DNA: TGTGCCATCAGTGAAAGCTCTGGGGCCAACGTCCTGACTTTC
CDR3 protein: CAISESSGANVLTF

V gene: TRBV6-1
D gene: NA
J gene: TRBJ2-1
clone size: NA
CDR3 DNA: TGTGCCAGCAGGCGCGGGGTTCTGGCGGATGAGCAGTTCTTC
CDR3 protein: CASRRGVLADEQFF

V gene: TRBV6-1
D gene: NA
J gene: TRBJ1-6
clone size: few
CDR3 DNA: TGTGCCAGCAGTGAGAGGGGGGTCGGGGCACCCCTCCACTTT
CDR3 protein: CASSERGVGAPLHF

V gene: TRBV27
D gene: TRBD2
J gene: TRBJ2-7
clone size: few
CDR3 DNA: TGTGCCAGCAGTTTAATAGCGGGAGGGAACGAGCAGTACTTC
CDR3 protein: CASSLIAGGNEQYF

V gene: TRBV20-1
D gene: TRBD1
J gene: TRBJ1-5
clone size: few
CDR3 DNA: TGCAGTGCTAGACCCCGGGACAGTTGGCAGCCCCAGCATTTT
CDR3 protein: CSARPRDSWQPQHF

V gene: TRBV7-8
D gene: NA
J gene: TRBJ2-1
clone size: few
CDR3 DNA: TGTGCCAGCAGCTTAAGGTGGGGAACCTACAATGAGCAGTTCTTC
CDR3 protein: CASSLRWGTYNEQFF

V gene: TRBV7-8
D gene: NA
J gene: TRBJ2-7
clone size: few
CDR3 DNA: TGTGCCAGCAGCTTAGCGCTAACGGCTAGCTACGAGCAGTACTTC
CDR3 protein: CASSLALTASYEQYF

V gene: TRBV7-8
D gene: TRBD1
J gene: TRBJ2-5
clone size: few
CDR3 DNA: TGTGCCAGCAGATTCCGGGACAGGGGTTTAGAGACCCAGTACTTC
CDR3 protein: CASRFRDRGLETQYF

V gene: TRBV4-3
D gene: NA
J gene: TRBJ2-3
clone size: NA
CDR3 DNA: TGCGCCAGCAGCCAAGATCGAGGGTTTTCAGATACGCAGTATTTT
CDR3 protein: CASSQDRGFSDTQYF

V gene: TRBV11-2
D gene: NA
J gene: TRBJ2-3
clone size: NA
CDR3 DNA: TGTGCCAGCAGCTTGGGTCAAGTAGCGACAGATACGCAGTATTTT
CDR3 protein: CASSLGQVATDTQYF

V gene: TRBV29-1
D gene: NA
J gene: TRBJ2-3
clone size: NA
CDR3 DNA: TGCAGCGTTTTTGGGAAGATGTCCGTGGCAGATACGCAGTATTTT
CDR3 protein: CSVFGKMSVADTQYF

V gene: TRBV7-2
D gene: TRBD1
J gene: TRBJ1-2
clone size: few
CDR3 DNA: TGTGCCAGCAGCCGCGGGACAGCGGACTATGGCTACACCTTC
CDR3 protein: CASSRGTADYGYTF

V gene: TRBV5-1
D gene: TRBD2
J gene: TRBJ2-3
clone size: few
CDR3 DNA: TGCGCCAGCAGCCGATTCGGGCGGGGGTACACAGATACGCAGTATTTT
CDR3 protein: CASSRFGRGYTDTQYF

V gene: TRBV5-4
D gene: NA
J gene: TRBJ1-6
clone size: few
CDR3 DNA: TGTGCCAGCAGCGCCGGGGGATCACCCCTCCACTTT
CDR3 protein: CASSAGGSPLHF

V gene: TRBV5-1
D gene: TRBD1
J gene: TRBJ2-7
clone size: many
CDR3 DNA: TGCGCCAGCAGCCCAGGGACAGGTGATTACGAGCAGTACTTC
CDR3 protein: CASSPGTGDYEQYF

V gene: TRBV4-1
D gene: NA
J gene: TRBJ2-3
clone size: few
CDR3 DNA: TGCGCCAGCAGCCATCAAGGTGTAGATACGCAGTATTTT
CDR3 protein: CASSHQGVDTQYF

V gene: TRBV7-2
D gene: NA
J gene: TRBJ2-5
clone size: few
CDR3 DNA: TGTGCCAGCAGCTTAGTTCCAGCAGTACAAGAGACCCAGTACTTC
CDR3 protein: CASSLVPAVQETQYF

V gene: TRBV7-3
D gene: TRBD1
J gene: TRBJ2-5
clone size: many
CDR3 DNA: TGTGCCAGCAGCTTGACCAGGGGGGAGACCCAGTACTTC
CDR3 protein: CASSLTRGETQYF

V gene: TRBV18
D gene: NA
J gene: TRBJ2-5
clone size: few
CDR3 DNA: TGTGCCAGCTCACCACGGCTAGCCGAGACCCAGTACTTC
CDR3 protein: CASSPRLAETQYF

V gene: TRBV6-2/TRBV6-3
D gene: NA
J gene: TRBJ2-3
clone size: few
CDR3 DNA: TGTGCCAGCAGTTACGCCACAGGATCTAGCGCAGATACGCAGTATTTT
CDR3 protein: CASSYATGSSADTQYF

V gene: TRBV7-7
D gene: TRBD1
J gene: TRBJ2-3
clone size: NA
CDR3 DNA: TGTGCCAGCAGCCGGGACAGGGGAGATACGCAGTATTTT
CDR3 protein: CASSRDRGDTQYF

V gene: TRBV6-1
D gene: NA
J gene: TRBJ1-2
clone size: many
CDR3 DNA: TGTGCCAGCAGTCAAACGCTGACGGAATACTATGGCTACACCTTC
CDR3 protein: CASSQTLTEYYGYTF

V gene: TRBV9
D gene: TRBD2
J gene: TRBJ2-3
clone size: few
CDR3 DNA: TGTGCCAGTAGCGGCGGGAGAGGCACAGATACGCAGTATTTT
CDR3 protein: CASSGGRGTDTQYF

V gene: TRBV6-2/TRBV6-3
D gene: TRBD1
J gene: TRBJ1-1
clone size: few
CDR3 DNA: TGTGCCAGCAGCGGGACAGGGGGTAACTGGGCTTTCTTT
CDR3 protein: CASSGTGGNWAFF

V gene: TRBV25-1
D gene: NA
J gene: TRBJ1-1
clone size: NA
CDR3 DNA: TGTGCCAGCAGTGAGCCCCGGGCCTCTGAAGCTTTCTTT
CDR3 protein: CASSEPRASEAFF

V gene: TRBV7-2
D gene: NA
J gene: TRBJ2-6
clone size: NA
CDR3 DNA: TGTGCCAGCAGCGTGGACAGTGCGTGGAACGTCCTGACTTTC
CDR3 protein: CASSVDSAWNVLTF

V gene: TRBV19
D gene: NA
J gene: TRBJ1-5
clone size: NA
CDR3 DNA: TGTGCCAGTACTCTCTTCGCCGGGGGGCAGCCCCAGCATTTT
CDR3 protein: CASTLFAGGQPQHF

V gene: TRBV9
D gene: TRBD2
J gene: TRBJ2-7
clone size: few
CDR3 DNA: TGTGCCAGCAGCGTAGCTGGGACTAGCGAGTACGAGCAGTACTTC
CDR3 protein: CASSVAGTSEYEQYF

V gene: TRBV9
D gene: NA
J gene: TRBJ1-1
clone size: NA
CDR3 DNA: TGTGCCAGCAGCCCAGGGGCCACTGAAGCTTTCTTT
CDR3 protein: CASSPGATEAFF

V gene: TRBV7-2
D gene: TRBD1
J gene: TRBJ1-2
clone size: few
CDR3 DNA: TGTGCCAGCAGCTTAGACCCGGGGACAGGCTATGGCTACACCTTC
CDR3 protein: CASSLDPGTGYGYTF

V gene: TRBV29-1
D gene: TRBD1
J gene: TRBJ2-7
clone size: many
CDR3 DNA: TGCAGCGTCGAGGGTCGGACAGGGGGGACCTACGAGCAGTACTTC
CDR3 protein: CSVEGRTGGTYEQYF

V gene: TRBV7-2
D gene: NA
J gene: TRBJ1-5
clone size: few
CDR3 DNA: TGTGCCAGCAGCTTAGCGGCTGGTAGGGGGTATAGCAATCAGCCCCAGCATTTT
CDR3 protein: CASSLAAGRGYSNQPQHF

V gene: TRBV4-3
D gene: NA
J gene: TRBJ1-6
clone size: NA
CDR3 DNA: TGCGCCAGCAGCCAAGGCTATGAAGTTGCCGGAGATTCACCCCTCCACTTT
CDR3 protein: CASSQGYEVAGDSPLHF

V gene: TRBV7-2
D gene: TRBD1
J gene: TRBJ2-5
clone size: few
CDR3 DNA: TGTGCCAGCAGCGAGATGCCCGACAGGGTTCAGACCCAGTACTTC
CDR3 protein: CASSEMPDRVQTQYF

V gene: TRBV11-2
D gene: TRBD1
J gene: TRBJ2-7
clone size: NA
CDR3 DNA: TGTGCCAGCAGCTTGGGGGACAGCCGCCGAGACGAGCAGTACTTC
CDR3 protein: CASSLGDSRRDEQYF

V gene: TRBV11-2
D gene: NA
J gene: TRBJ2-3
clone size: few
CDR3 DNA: TGTGCCAGCAGCCTTTACCTCAGAGATACGCAGTATTTT
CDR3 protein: CASSLYLRDTQYF